The 22 T cell receptor beta chains presented below share a single source sample, sequenced in a study of T cells in women clearing cervical HPV infection. The method was immunoSEQ multiplex PCR; TCRdb's version includes in-frame clones alone and lacks a portion of them. This listing includes over 30,000 clones. Material for sequencing was blood buffy coat. The receptors stem from a woman between 18 and 69 years old with a cervical HPV16 infection that either progressed to CIN3+ or cleared (not recorded which).

With respect to this clone: The junction departs from germline at one end; a sequencing error may be responsible. The read gets to within 3 residues of the CDR3 end, and the germline J gene fills in the rest. Other DNA sequences of this sample code for an identical CDR3. The rearrangement links TRBV19 to TRBJ1-3; a possible D gene is TRBD1 (5 bases). The CDR3 sequence is 15 residues long. Germline V gene data show CDR1 as LNHDA and CDR2 as SQIVND (reference sequence). CDR3 DNA, as far as it was read: TGTGCCAGTAGTTACGACAGCTCCACTGGAAACACG. Encoded protein: CASSYDSSTGNT. The whole CDR3 sequence is CASSYDSSTGNTIYF.

As concerns this clone: From the germline J gene comes the end of the CDR3, since the read stops 3 residues before it. The chain employs TRBV10-3 and TRBJ1-3; possibly TRBD1 for D (6 bases). V was trimmed by 3 bases and J by 4 bases, leaving 10 bases between them. This CDR3 has 14 amino acids. The germline CDR1 and CDR2 sequences are ENHRY and SYGVKD. The DNA read from the CDR3 is TGTGCCATCAGTGAACAGGGATCAGGAAACACC. Translation: CAISEQGSGNT. The full CDR3 protein reads CAISEQGSGNTIYF.

A word on this clone: The CDR3 extends 3 residues past the end of the read, so its final part is completed from the germline J gene. V and J are TRBV2 and TRBJ2-3; 9 bases are shared with TRBD2. V lost 9 bases to trimming and J lost 4 bases; unmatched junction nucleotides: 5. The CDR3 totals 13 residues. Per germline, CDR1 SNHLY and CDR2 FYNNEI. The covered CDR3 bases are TGTGCCAGAAATAGCGGGGGACCAGATACG. Protein product: CARNSGGPDT. The whole CDR3 sequence is CARNSGGPDTQYF.

Points on this clone: The read is 3 residues too short to cover the CDR3 end, so that end is filled in from the germline J gene. The chain links TRBV2 to TRBJ2-2; 7 bases line up with TRBD1. Germline values: CDR1 SNHLY, CDR2 FYNNEI. This CDR3 region has 13 residues. The CDR3 bases that were read are TGTGCCAGCAGTCTGGGGGACAGTGAAAAG. As protein: CASSLGDSEK. In full, the CDR3 is CASSLGDSEKLFF.

As concerns this clone: The read ends 3 residues early relative to the CDR3; the germline J gene fills the gap. The chain combines TRBV2 with TRBJ2-5; possible D gene TRBD2, 5 bases. This CDR3 has 13 residues. CDR1 and CDR2 (germline): SNHLY, FYNNEI. V shed 7 bases and J shed 5 bases, with 14 bases lying between them. The CDR3 here is CASTPSPGETQYF. The sequenced part of the CDR3 DNA is TGTGCCAGCACACCCAGTCCGGGGGAGACC.

In the case of this clone: The read gets to within 3 residues of the CDR3 end, and the germline J gene fills in the rest. This chain joins TRBV7-2 and TRBJ2-2; 11 nucleotides match TRBD2. The CDR3 covers 15 residues. Germline V lookup: CDR1 SGHTA, CDR2 FQGNSA. The V and J ends lost 7 bases and 5 bases, in that order; junction bases with no gene match: 6. CDR3 in amino acids: CASTNSGGVTGELFF. Incomplete CDR3 DNA: TGTGCCAGCACCAATAGCGGGGGGGTAACCGGGGAG.

Concerning this clone: The read terminates 3 residues before the CDR3 end, so the remaining end is supplied by the germline J gene. The genes are TRBV27 and TRBJ2-7; D perhaps matches TRBD1 (5 bases). CDR1 and CDR2 from the germline V gene are MNHEY and SMNVEV (reference sequence). V lost 6 bases, J lost 3 bases, and 12 bases lay in between. This CDR3 is 13 amino acids long. The CDR3 bases that were read are TGTGCCAGCAGCCGCCCAGGGAACTACGAG. This sequence encodes CASSRPGNYE. The whole CDR3 region reads CASSRPGNYEQYF.

In the case of this clone: The CDR3 end is not reached by the read, which stops 3 residues before it; the germline J gene fills it in. The V and J genes are TRBV20-1 and TRBJ1-1; D possibly corresponds to TRBD1 (5 bases). Germline CDR1 DFQATT, CDR2 SNEGSKA (reference sequence). The V and J ends lost 5 bases and 5 bases respectively, with 12 bases between them. The CDR3 consists of 12 residues. Here the CDR3 reads CSAGSGYTEAFF. The DNA read from the CDR3 is TGCAGTGCTGGGTCAGGGTATACTGAA.

Details on this clone: The read gets to within 3 residues of the CDR3 end, and the germline J gene fills in the rest. This sequence joins TRBV30 and TRBJ2-3; a weak D match, TRBD1 (5 bases). CDR3 length: 13 residues. Germline CDR1 and CDR2: GTSNPN and SVGIG (reference sequence). The CDR3 loop reads CAWSVEGDQPQYF. Incomplete CDR3 DNA: TGTGCCTGGAGTGTAGAAGGGGATCAGCCG.

With regard to this clone: The read falls 3 residues short of the CDR3 end, and the missing part is taken from the germline J gene. The gene calls are TRBV27 and TRBJ2-1; a possible D gene is TRBD2 (6 bases). Germline values: CDR1 MNHEY, CDR2 SMNVEV (reference sequence). Trimming shortened V by 2 bases and J by 5 bases, and 19 bases separated the two germline ends. The CDR3 length is 17 residues. The CDR3 region is CASSLRAWGEWDNEQFF. The covered CDR3 bases are TGTGCCAGCAGTTTACGGGCCTGGGGGGAGTGGGACAATGAG.

The sequenced CDR3 bases are TGCGCCAGCAGCACCCCAGCGGGAAAGGGGGAGACC. Protein product: CASSTPAGKGET. The full CDR3 reads CASSTPAGKGETQYF. The chain employs TRBV5-1 and TRBJ2-5; TRBD2 aligns across 7 bases. From the germline J gene comes the end of the CDR3, since the read stops 3 residues before it. Losses at the gene ends were 4 bases for V and 5 bases for J; bases not matched to a gene: 11. CDR3 length: 15 amino acids. CDR1 is SGHRS, CDR2 YFSETQ, per germline.

To note about this clone: The read stops 3 residues short of the end of the CDR3; the missing end is completed from the germline J gene. The chain joins TRBV20-1 to TRBJ2-3, with D maybe TRBD2 (6 bases). Germline CDR1 DFQATT, CDR2 SNEGSKA (reference sequence). The CDR3 spans 14 residues. The sequenced CDR3 bases are TGCAGTGCTAGAGATATGGGGGGTGGTGAGACG. It is translated as CSARDMGGGET. The whole CDR3 sequence reads CSARDMGGGETQYF.

The CDR3 spells CASSLRGLTYEQYF. The CDR3 bases that were read are TGTGCCAGCAGCTTAAGGGGCCTAACCTACGAG. The chain is built from TRBV5-6 and TRBJ2-7, with D perhaps matching TRBD1 (5 bases). The read comes to an end 3 residues before the CDR3 does, leaving the germline J gene to fill in the end. The germline CDR1 and CDR2 sequences are SGHDT and YYEEEE. The CDR3 consists of 14 residues. Between the trimmed V and J ends, which lost 2 bases and 2 bases, there was a span of 11 bases.

Worth noting for this clone: The read stops 3 residues short of the end of the CDR3; the missing end is completed from the germline J gene. The chain employs TRBV30 and TRBJ1-2; no firm D call. CDR3 length: 12 amino acids. V lost 1 base and J 3 bases, leaving 6 bases between the germline ends. Germline loops: CDR1 GTSNPN, CDR2 SVGIG (reference sequence). The CDR3 sequence: CAWSGYDYGYTF. CDR3 DNA, as far as it was read: TGTGCCTGGAGTGGTTATGACTATGGC.

Details on this clone: The CDR3 end lies 3 residues beyond the end of the read and is filled in from the germline J gene. The J gene is TRBJ1-1, the V gene TRBV28, with 7 bases lining up with TRBD1. V lost 5 bases, J lost 5 bases, and 17 bases stayed unmatched. CDR3 length: 17 residues. CDR1 and CDR2 (germline): MDHEN, SYDVKM. The chain's CDR3 is CASSPLRRGDRWTEAFF. The sequenced CDR3 bases are TGTGCCAGCAGTCCCCTCCGCAGGGGGGATCGATGGACTGAA. Looking up the rest from reference TRBV28 and TRBJ1-1 gives the full variable domain: DVKVTQSSRYLVKRTGEKVFLECVQDMDHENMFWYRQDPGLGLRLIYFSYDVKMKEKGDIPEGYSVSREKKERFSLILESASTNQTSMYLCASSPLRRGDRWTEAFFGQGTRLTVV.

Of note for this clone: The read stops 3 residues short of the end of the CDR3; the missing end is completed from the germline J gene. The chain uses TRBV2 and TRBJ2-7; 9 bases are shared with TRBD2. Germline CDR1 reads SNHLY; CDR2 reads FYNNEI. The junction had 10 bases not matched to a gene; V was cut back by 0 bases and J by 4 bases. This CDR3 is built from 17 residues. This chain's CDR3 is CASSEALGGGASYEQYF. The DNA read from the CDR3 is TGTGCCAGCAGTGAAGCGCTTGGCGGGGGGGCTTCGTACGAG.

Remarks on this clone: The sequenced fragment ends 3 residues before the CDR3 boundary, so the rest is inferred from the germline J gene. The chain is built from TRBV6-1 and TRBJ2-4, with 7 bases lining up with TRBD1. This CDR3 contains 15 residues. CDR1 is MNHNS, CDR2 SASEGT, per germline. CDR3 residues: CASSEGQLRGYGQYF. The CDR3 DNA, read in part, is TGTGCCAGCAGTGAGGGACAGCTAAGAGGCTATGGT.

As concerns this clone: The DNA ends 3 residues before the CDR3 does, and the rest of the CDR3 is filled in from the germline J gene. This chain joins TRBV5-1 and TRBJ2-1; 8 positions match TRBD2. Looked up from germline, CDR1 is SGHRS and CDR2 is YFSETQ. Trimming took 1 base from V and 8 from J; bases not matched to a gene: 20. This CDR3 spans 19 amino acids. The sequenced CDR3 bases are TGCGCCAGCAGCTTGAATCGGGAGAATTCGGGCGGGAGGAGGGATGAG. Its protein product is CASSLNRENSGGRRDE. In full, the CDR3 reads CASSLNRENSGGRRDEQFF.

In the case of this clone: The read finishes 3 residues shy of the CDR3 end, and the germline J gene is used to complete it. The chain combines TRBV5-1 with TRBJ2-3, with D perhaps matching TRBD1 (6 bases). The germline V and J ends were trimmed by 1 base and 3 bases, with 12 bases remaining between them. CDR1 SGHRS and CDR2 YFSETQ come from the germline V gene. CDR3 length: 15 residues. The part of the CDR3 DNA that was read is TGCGCCAGCAGCTTGAACAGACAGGAGACAGATACG. Protein product: CASSLNRQETDT. The whole CDR3 sequence reads CASSLNRQETDTQYF.

As concerns this clone: The DNA ends 3 residues before the CDR3 does, and the rest of the CDR3 is filled in from the germline J gene. This chain uses TRBV5-1 with TRBJ2-1, with 8 bases fitting TRBD1. The CDR3 sequence is 16 residues long. V lost 3 bases and J lost 7; bases outside the gene matches: 12. CDR1 is SGHRS and CDR2 is YFSETQ in the germline V gene. The CDR3 is CASSSDRGQGRNEQFF. The covered CDR3 bases are TGCGCCAGCAGCTCCGACCGAGGACAGGGAAGAAATGAG.

About this clone: Coverage ceases 3 residues before the CDR3 finishes, and the germline J gene fills in the end. The genes are TRBV12-3 or TRBV12-4 and TRBJ2-3; D might be TRBD1 (5 bases). V was shortened by 2 bases and J by 5 bases, with 8 bases between the two germline ends. This CDR3 contains 13 residues. CDR3 DNA, as far as it was read: TGTGCCAGCAGTTTAACAGGTAGAGATACG. As protein: CASSLTGRDT. The full CDR3 protein is CASSLTGRDTQYF.

Concerning this clone: The sequence runs out 3 residues before the end of the CDR3; the remainder is reconstructed from the germline J gene. The J gene is TRBJ2-7, the V gene TRBV20-1; weak D call: TRBD1 (6 bases). The CDR3 covers 13 residues. The germline CDR1 and CDR2 sequences are DFQATT and SNEGSKA (reference sequence). The V and J ends lost 6 bases and 2 bases respectively, with 14 bases between them. CDR3 protein: CSARQVLAYEQYF. The CDR3 bases that were read are TGCAGTGCCAGACAGGTTTTAGCCTACGAG.